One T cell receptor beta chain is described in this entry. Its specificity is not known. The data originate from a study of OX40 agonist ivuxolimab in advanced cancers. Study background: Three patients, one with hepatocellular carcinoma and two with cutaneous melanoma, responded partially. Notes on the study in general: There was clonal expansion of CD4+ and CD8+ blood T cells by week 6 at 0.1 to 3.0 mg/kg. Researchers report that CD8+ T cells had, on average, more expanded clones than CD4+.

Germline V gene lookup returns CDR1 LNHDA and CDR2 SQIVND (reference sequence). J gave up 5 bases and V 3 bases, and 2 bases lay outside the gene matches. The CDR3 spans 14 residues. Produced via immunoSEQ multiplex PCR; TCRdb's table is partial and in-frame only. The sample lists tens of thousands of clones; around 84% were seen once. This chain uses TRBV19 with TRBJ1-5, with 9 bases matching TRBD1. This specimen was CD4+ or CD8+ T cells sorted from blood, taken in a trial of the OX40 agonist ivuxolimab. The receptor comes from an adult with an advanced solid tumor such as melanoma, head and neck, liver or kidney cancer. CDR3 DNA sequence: TGTGCCAGTAGTATGAACAGGGGGCATCAGCCCCAGCATTTT. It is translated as CASSMNRGHQPQHF.